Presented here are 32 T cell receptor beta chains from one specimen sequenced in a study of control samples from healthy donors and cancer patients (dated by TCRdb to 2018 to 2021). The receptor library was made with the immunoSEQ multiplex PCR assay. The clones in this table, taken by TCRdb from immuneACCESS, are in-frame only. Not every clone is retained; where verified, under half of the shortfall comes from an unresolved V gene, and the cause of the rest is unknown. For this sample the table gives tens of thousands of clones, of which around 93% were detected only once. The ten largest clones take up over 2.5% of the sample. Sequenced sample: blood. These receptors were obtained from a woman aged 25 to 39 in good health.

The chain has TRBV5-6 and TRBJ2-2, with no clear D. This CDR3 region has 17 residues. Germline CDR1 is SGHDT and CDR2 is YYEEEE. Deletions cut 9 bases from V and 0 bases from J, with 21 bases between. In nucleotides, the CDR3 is TGTGCCACCGCCGACCGCCGGGTCCAAACGAACACCGGGGAGCTGTTTTTT. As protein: CATADRRVQTNTGELFF. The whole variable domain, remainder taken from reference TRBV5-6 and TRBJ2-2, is DAGVTQSPTHLIKTRGQQVTLRCSPKSGHDTVSWYQQALGQGPQFIFQYYEEEERQRGNFPDRFSGHQFPNYSSELNVNALLLGDSALYLCATADRRVQTNTGELFFGEGSRLTVL.

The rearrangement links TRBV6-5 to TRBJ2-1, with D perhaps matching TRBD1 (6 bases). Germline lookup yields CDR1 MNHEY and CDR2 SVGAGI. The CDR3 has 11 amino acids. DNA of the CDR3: TGTGCGGGGGCGTCCTACAATGAGCAGTTCTTC. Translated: CAGASYNEQFF.

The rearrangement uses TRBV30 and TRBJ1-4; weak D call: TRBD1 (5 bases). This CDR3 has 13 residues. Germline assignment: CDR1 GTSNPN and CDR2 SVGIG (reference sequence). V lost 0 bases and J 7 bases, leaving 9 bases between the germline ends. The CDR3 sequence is CAWSVQVPEKLFF. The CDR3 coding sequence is TGTGCCTGGAGTGTACAGGTGCCTGAAAAACTGTTTTTT.

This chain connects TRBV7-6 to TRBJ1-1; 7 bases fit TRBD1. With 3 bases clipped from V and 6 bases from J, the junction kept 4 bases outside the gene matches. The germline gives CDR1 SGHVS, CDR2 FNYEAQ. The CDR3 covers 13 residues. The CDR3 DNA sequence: TGTGCCAGCAGCTTGAGCAGGGGGGCTGAAGCTTTCTTT. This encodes CASSLSRGAEAFF.

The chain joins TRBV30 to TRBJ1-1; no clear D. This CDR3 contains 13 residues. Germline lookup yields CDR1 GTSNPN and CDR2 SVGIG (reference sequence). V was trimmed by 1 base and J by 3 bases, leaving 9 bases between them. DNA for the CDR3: TGTGCCTGGAGTGGAGCGGGATACACTGAAGCTTTCTTT. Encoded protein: CAWSGAGYTEAFF.

The CDR3 bases are TGCGCCAGCAGCCGAAAGAGGCCGGAGGGGGCTCTCACGGCTGAGACCCAGTACTTC. This sequence encodes CASSRKRPEGALTAETQYF. The chain links TRBV4-1 to TRBJ2-5; the D gene is possibly TRBD1 (7 bases). The CDR3 covers 19 residues. CDR1 and CDR2 from the germline V gene are MGHRA and YSYEKL. Trimming stripped 4 bases from V and 5 bases from J, with 29 bases between.

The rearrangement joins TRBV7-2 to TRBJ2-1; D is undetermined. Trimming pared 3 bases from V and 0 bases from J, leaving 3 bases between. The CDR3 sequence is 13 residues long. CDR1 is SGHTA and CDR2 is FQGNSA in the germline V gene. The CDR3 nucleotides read TGTGCCAGCAGCTTGAGCTCCTACAATGAGCAGTTCTTC. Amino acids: CASSLSSYNEQFF.

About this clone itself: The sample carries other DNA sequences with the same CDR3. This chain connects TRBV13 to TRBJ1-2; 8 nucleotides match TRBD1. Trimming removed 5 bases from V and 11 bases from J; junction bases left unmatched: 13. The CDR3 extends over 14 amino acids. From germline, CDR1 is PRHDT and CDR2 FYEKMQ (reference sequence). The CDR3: CASSVGTGPLGYTF. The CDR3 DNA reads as TGTGCCAGCAGCGTCGGGACAGGTCCTCTTGGTTACACCTTC.

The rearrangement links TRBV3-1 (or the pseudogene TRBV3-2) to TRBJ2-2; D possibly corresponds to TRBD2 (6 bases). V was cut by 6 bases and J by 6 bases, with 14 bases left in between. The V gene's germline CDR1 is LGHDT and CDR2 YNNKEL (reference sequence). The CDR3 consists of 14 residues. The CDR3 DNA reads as TGTGCCAGCAGTTACGATGCTAGCGCCGGGGAGCTGTTTTTT. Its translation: CASSYDASAGELFF.

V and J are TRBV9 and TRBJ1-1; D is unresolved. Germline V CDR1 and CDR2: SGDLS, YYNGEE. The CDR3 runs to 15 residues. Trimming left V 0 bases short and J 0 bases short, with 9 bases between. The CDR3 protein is CASSVEMELNTEAFF. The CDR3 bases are TGTGCCAGCAGCGTAGAGATGGAGCTGAACACTGAAGCTTTCTTT.

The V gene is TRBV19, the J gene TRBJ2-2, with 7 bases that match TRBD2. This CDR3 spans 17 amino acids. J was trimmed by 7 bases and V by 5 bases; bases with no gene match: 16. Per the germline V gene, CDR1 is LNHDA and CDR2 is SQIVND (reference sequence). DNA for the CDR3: TGTGCCAGTAGTCTTCCCCGTGGGAGGGATGAGATCGGGGAGCTGTTTTTT. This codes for CASSLPRGRDEIGELFF.

CDR3 amino acids: CASSELAGGNEQFF. In DNA form, the CDR3 reads TGTGCCAGCAGTGAACTGGCGGGGGGGAATGAGCAGTTCTTC. J is TRBJ2-1 and V is TRBV6-1, with 9 positions matching TRBD2. J lost 7 bases, V lost 2 bases, and 3 bases had no gene match. The CDR3 sequence is 14 residues long. Germline values: CDR1 MNHNS, CDR2 SASEGT.

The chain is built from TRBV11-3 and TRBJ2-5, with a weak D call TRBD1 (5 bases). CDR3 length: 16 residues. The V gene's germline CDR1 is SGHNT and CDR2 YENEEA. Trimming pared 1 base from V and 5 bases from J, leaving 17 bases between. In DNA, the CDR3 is TGTGCCAGCAGCTTAGGGTTCACGACAGACGCTGAGACCCAGTACTTC. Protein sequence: CASSLGFTTDAETQYF.

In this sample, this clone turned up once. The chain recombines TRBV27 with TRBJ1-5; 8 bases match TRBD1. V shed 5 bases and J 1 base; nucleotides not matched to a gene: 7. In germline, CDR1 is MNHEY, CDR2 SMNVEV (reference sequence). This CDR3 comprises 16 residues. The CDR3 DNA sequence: TGTGCCAGCAGTCCGTGGACAGGGAACAGCAATCAGCCCCAGCATTTT. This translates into CASSPWTGNSNQPQHF.

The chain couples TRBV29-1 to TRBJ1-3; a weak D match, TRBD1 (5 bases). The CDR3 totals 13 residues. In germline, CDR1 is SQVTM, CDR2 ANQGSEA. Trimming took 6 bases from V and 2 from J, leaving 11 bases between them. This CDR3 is CSVARTTGNTIYF. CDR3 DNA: TGCAGCGTCGCTCGGACAACTGGAAACACCATATATTTT.

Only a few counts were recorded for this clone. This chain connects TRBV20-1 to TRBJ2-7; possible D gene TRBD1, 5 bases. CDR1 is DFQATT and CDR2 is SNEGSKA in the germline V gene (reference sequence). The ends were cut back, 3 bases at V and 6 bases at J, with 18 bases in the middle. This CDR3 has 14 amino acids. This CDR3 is CSASFEYKGREQYF. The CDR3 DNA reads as TGCAGTGCTAGTTTCGAGTATAAGGGGCGCGAGCAGTACTTC.

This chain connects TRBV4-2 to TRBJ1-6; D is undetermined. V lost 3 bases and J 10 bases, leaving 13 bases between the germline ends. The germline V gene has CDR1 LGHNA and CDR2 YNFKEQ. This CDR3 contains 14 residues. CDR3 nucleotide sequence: TGTGCCAGCAGCCATACTAAAGGGCCCTCACCCCTCCACTTT. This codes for CASSHTKGPSPLHF.

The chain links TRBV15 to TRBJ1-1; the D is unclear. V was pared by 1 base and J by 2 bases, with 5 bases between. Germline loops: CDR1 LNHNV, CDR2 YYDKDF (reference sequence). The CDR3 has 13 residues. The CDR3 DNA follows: TGTGCCACCAGCAGAGGGGCCAACACTGAAGCTTTCTTT. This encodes CATSRGANTEAFF.

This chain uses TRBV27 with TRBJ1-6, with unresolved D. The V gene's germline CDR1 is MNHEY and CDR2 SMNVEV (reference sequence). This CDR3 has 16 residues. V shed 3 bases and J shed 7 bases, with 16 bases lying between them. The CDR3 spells CASSLSLGVVNSPLHF. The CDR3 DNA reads TGTGCCAGCAGTTTGTCCCTCGGGGTTGTGAATTCACCCCTCCACTTT.

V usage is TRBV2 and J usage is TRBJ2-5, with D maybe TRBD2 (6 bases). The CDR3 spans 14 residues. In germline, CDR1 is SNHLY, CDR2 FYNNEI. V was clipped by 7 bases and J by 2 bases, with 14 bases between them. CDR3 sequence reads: CASNRDSAQETQYF. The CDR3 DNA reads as TGTGCCAGCAATAGGGACTCGGCACAAGAGACCCAGTACTTC.

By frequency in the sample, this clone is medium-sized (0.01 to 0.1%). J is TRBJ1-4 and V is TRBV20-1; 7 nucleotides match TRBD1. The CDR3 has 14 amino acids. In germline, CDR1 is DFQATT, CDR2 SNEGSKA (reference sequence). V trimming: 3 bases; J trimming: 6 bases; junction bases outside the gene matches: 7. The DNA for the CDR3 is TGCAGTGCTAGTGCTACAGGGGAGGATGAAAAACTGTTTTTT. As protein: CSASATGEDEKLFF.

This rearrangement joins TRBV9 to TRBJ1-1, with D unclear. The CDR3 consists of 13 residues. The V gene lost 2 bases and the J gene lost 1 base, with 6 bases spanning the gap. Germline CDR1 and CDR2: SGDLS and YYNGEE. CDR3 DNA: TGTGCCAGCAGCGTTTCCCGGAACACTGAAGCTTTCTTT. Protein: CASSVSRNTEAFF.

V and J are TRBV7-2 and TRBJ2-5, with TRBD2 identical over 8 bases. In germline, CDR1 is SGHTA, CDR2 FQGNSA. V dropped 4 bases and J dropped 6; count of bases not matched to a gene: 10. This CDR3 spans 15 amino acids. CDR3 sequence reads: CASSSAGGAVQTQYF. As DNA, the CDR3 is TGTGCCAGCAGCTCCGCCGGGGGGGCCGTTCAGACCCAGTACTTC.

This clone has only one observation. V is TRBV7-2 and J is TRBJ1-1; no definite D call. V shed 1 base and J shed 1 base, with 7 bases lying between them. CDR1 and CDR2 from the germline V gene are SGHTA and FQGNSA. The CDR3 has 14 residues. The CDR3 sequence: CASSLDRRNTEAFF. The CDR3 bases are TGTGCCAGCAGCTTAGATCGGCGGAACACTGAAGCTTTCTTT. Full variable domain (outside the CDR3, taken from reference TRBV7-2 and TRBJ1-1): GAGVSQSPSNKVTEKGKDVELRCDPISGHTALYWYRQSLGQGLEFLIYFQGNSAPDKSGLPSDRFSAERTGGSVSTLTIQRTQQEDSAVYLCASSLDRRNTEAFFGQGTRLTVV.

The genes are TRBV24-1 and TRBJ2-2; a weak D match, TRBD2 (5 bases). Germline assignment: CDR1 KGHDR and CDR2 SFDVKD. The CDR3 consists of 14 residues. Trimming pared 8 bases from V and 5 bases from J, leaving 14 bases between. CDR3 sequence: CATTEGGLTGELFF. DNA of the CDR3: TGTGCCACCACTGAAGGAGGATTAACCGGGGAGCTGTTTTTT.

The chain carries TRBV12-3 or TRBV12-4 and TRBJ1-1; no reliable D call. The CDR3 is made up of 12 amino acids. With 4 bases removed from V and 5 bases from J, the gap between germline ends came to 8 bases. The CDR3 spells CASSYMGTEAFF. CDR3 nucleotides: TGTGCCAGCAGTTATATGGGGACTGAAGCTTTCTTT.

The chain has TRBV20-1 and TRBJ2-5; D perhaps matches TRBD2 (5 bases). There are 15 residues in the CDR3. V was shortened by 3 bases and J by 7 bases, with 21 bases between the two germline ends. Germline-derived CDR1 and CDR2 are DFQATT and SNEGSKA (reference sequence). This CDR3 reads CSASFVLDGVGTQYF. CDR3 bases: TGCAGTGCTAGTTTTGTGCTGGACGGGGTTGGGACCCAGTACTTC.

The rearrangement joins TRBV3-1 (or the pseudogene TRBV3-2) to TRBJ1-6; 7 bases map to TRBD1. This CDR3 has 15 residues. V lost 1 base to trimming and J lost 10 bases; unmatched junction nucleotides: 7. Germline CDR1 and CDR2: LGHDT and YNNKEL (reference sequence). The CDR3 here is CASSQGSGGYSPLHF. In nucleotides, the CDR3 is TGTGCCAGCAGCCAAGGTTCAGGGGGATACTCACCCCTCCACTTT.

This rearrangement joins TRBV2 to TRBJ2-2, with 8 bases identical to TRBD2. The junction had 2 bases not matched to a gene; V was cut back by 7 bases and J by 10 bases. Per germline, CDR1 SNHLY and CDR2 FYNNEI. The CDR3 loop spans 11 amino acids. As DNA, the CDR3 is TGTGCCAGCATCGGGGGGGTGGAGCTGTTTTTT. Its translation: CASIGGVELFF.

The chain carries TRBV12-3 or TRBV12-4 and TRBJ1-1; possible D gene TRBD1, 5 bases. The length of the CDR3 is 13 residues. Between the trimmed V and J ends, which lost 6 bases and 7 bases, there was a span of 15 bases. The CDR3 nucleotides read TGTGCCAGCAGAACGAGACAGTCCCTTGAAGCTTTCTTT. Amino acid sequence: CASRTRQSLEAFF.

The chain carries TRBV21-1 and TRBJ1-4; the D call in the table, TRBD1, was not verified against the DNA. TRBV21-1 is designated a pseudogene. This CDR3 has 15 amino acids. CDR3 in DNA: TGTGCCAGCAGCCGGATTGGCCAGGGGATCGAAAAACTGTTTTTT. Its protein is CASSRIGQGIEKLFF.

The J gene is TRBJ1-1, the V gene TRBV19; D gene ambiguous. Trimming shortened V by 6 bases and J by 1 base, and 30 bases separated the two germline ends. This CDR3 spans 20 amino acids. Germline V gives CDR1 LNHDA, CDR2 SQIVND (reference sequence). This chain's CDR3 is CASRRAREWRAAPANTEAFF. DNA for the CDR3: TGTGCCAGTAGGAGAGCCCGAGAGTGGCGGGCAGCACCCGCGAACACTGAAGCTTTCTTT.